A selection of T cell receptor beta chains follows, all from one sample in a study of T cell repertoires in cytomegalovirus infection. TCRdb reprocessed the reads with MiXCR, giving one entry per CDR3 protein. This table holds roughly 760,000 distinct CDR3 sequences, under 40% found once. The sequencing input was PBMCs. These receptors came from a human donor in good health (CMV status not recorded). Some clones in this sample may be carry-over from other donors' samples. The CDR3 runs from the conserved cysteine through the conserved F or W. D genes are given only for firm matches. Part of the rows lack a size; the others show once, few, many or a class for expanded clones.

abundance,j_gene,v_gene,d_gene,CDR3aa,CDR3nt
.,TRBJ2-7,TRBV11-2,TRBD2,CASSFGGSGSFYEQYF,TGTGCCAGCAGCTTTGGGGGTAGCGGGAGCTTCTACGAGCAGTACTTC
.,TRBJ2-2,TRBV19,.,CASSITLNTGELFF,TGTGCCAGTAGTATAACCCTAAACACCGGGGAGCTGTTTTTT
.,TRBJ2-3,TRBV20-1,TRBD2,CSATPFAGGSDTQYF,TGCAGTGCTACCCCTTTCGCGGGAGGGTCAGATACGCAGTATTTT
once,TRBJ2-1,TRBV20-1,TRBD2,CSARDTLGLAGDFYNEQFF,TGCAGTGCTAGAGACACCTTGGGACTAGCGGGGGACTTTTACAATGAGCAGTTCTTC
few,TRBJ1-5,TRBV6-6,.,CASSWTALQPQHF,TGTGCCAGCAGTTGGACGGCGCTCCAGCCCCAGCATTTT
.,TRBJ2-4,TRBV7-2,TRBD2,CASSLDGGGIQYF,TGTGCCAGCAGCTTAGACGGGGGGGGCATTCAGTACTTC
few,TRBJ2-1,TRBV19,TRBD1,CASRRQGAGEQFF,TGTGCCAGTCGGCGGCAGGGGGCCGGGGAGCAGTTCTTC
.,TRBJ1-1,TRBV6-2/TRBV6-3,.,CASQKNTEAFF,TGTGCCAGTCAGAAGAACACTGAAGCTTTCTTT
.,TRBJ2-1,TRBV5-3,TRBD2,CASTRGGKLAGIHNEQFF,TGTGCCAGCACTCGGGGGGGGAAACTAGCGGGAATACACAATGAGCAGTTCTTC
few,TRBJ1-2,TRBV2,.,CAGRGLRYGYTF,TGTGCCGGACGGGGTTTACGCTATGGCTACACCTTC
few,TRBJ2-6,TRBV10-3,TRBD1,CAIRGDRRYSGANVLTF,TGTGCCATCAGGGGGGACAGGCGTTACTCTGGGGCCAACGTCCTGACTTTC
many,TRBJ1-2,TRBV7-2,.,CASSFRLDRSGRGYTF,TGTGCCAGCAGCTTCCGACTCGACAGGAGTGGGCGTGGCTACACCTTC
.,TRBJ2-5,TRBV2,TRBD2,CASSGSAGGPGGETQYF,TGTGCCAGCAGTGGTTCCGCGGGGGGGCCCGGGGGAGAGACCCAGTACTTC
.,TRBJ2-1,TRBV3-1,TRBD2,CASSQPGLAGGEQFF,TGTGCCAGCAGCCAACCGGGACTAGCGGGAGGTGAGCAGTTCTTC
many,TRBJ2-7,TRBV7-2,.,CASSRPGTYEQYF,TGTGCCAGCAGCCGTCCGGGAACCTACGAGCAGTACTTC
few,TRBJ1-5,TRBV5-8,.,CASSLAPERSNQPQHF,TGTGCCAGCAGCTTGGCGCCAGAGAGGAGCAATCAGCCCCAGCATTTT
.,TRBJ2-2,TRBV12-3/TRBV12-4,TRBD1,CASTLGTGRNTGELFF,TGTGCCAGCACCCTAGGGACAGGGCGTAACACCGGGGAGCTGTTTTTT
.,TRBJ2-2,TRBV3-1,.,CASSQSLGAHTGELFF,TGTGCCAGCAGCCAATCCTTGGGGGCCCACACCGGGGAGCTGTTTTTT
.,TRBJ2-7,TRBV27,TRBD2,CASSLATLYEQYF,TGTGCCTCCTCACTAGCGACCCTCTACGAGCAGTACTTC
.,TRBJ2-7,TRBV27,TRBD2,CASSFQRGGPYEQYF,TGTGCCAGCAGTTTTCAGCGGGGAGGCCCCTACGAGCAGTACTTC
few,TRBJ2-2,TRBV19,TRBD1,CASTLGQGSTGELFF,TGTGCCAGTACCCTGGGACAGGGTTCCACCGGGGAGCTGTTTTTT
many,TRBJ2-5,TRBV6-1,.,CASRNRVLETQYF,TGTGCCAGCAGAAACAGGGTCCTGGAGACCCAGTACTTC
few,TRBJ1-2,TRBV7-6,.,CASSQRTGLARMIWDGYTF,TGTGCCAGCAGCCAACGAACAGGGTTGGCCCGAATGATCTGGGATGGCTACACCTTC
many,TRBJ1-5,TRBV5-1,.,CASSLAPTGLGQPQHF,TGCGCCAGCAGCTTGGCCCCAACAGGGCTGGGGCAGCCCCAGCATTTT
.,TRBJ1-5,TRBV6-1,TRBD1,CASSVGGQGYQPQHF,TGTGCCAGCAGTGTTGGCGGACAGGGCTATCAGCCCCAGCATTTT
.,TRBJ1-2,TRBV11-1,.,CASTGDNYGYTF,TGTGCCAGCACAGGGGACAACTATGGCTACACCTTC
many,TRBJ2-5,TRBV7-2,.,CASSFAGLTPWETQYF,TGTGCCAGCAGCTTCGCCGGACTAACCCCATGGGAGACCCAGTACTTC
few,TRBJ2-3,TRBV20-1,.,CSARAELTDGTDTQYF,TGCAGTGCTAGAGCTGAACTCACGGATGGCACAGATACGCAGTATTTT
few,TRBJ2-1,TRBV7-9,.,CASSQVVTDEQFF,TGTGCCAGCAGCCAGGTTGTAACCGATGAGCAGTTCTTC
many,TRBJ1-1,TRBV24-1,TRBD1,CATSRTGIPEAFF,TGTGCCACCAGTCGGACAGGGATTCCTGAAGCTTTCTTT
many,TRBJ1-2,TRBV7-8,.,CASSLDRSKGTHGYTF,TGTGCCAGCAGCTTAGATCGCAGCAAGGGGACCCATGGCTACACCTTC
.,TRBJ2-2,TRBV12-3/TRBV12-4,.,CASTLGGRTVELFF,TGTGCCAGCACGTTGGGGGGACGGACCGTGGAGCTGTTTTTT
.,TRBJ2-2,TRBV28,TRBD2,CASSLWGLAGGPNTGELFF,TGTGCCAGCAGTTTATGGGGACTAGCGGGGGGGCCAAACACCGGGGAGCTGTTTTTT